The 31 T cell receptor beta chains below come from one sample, sequenced in a study of glioma-infiltrating T cells after dendritic cell vaccination. Assay used: immunoSEQ multiplex PCR; TCRdb lists only in-frame clones, some missing. The sample records 75,000 to 85,000 clones, more than 75% being singletons. Time point indicated: after dendritic cell vaccination, including at tumor progression/relapse. The source was blood, collected after dendritic cell vaccination. Receptors originate from a human donor with glioblastoma.

This clone was picked up one time. V gene TRBV6-6 combines with J gene TRBJ1-2; tentatively, D is TRBD1 (5 bases). V lost 6 bases to trimming and J lost 3 bases, with 8 bases between them. The V gene's germline CDR1 is MNHNY and CDR2 SVGAGI (reference sequence). The CDR3 runs 12 residues. CDR3 nucleotide sequence: TGTGCCAGCAGCCCGGGGGACTATGGCTACACCTTC. Amino acid sequence: CASSPGDYGYTF.

This rearrangement joins TRBV7-9 to TRBJ1-2; 11 nucleotides line up with TRBD1. This CDR3 is built from 14 residues. Losses at the gene ends were 3 bases for V and 5 bases for J; bases not matched to a gene: 2. Per the germline V gene, CDR1 is SEHNR and CDR2 is FQNEAQ (reference sequence). CDR3 nucleotide sequence: TGTGCCAGCAGCTTGGGACAGGGGGTTTATGGCTACACCTTC. Residues: CASSLGQGVYGYTF.

V gene TRBV5-1 combines with J gene TRBJ2-3; D may be TRBD1 (5 bases). Trimming took off 0 bases at V and 5 bases at J, with 7 bases between the two ends. Germline-derived CDR1 and CDR2 are SGHRS and YFSETQ. The CDR3 spans 13 residues. As DNA, the CDR3 is TGCGCCAGCAGCTTGGTGGGGCAAGATACGCAGTATTTT. This sequence encodes CASSLVGQDTQYF.

This clone showed up just once. V is TRBV12-5 and J is TRBJ1-4; a possible D gene is TRBD1 (6 bases). This CDR3 spans 15 amino acids. Germline CDR1 reads LGHNT; CDR2 reads FRNRAP. Trimming took 1 base from V and 3 from J, leaving 9 bases between them. CDR3 in amino acids: CASGLGGHSNEKLFF. DNA of the CDR3: TGTGCTAGTGGTTTGGGGGGACATTCTAATGAAAAACTGTTTTTT.

The chain carries TRBV11-2 and TRBJ2-7; 8 nucleotides align to TRBD1. Trimming cost V 2 bases and J 7 bases; bases outside gene matches: 7. CDR1 and CDR2 (germline): SGHAT, FQNNGV. The CDR3 is 14 residues long. The CDR3 DNA follows: TGTGCCAGCAGCTTACAGGGGGCGACGGGTGAGCAGTACTTC. Translating gives CASSLQGATGEQYF.

The sample holds a few counts of this clone. V is TRBV4-3 and J is TRBJ2-4, with 8 bases lining up with TRBD2. The trim removed 4 bases at V and 4 bases at J, leaving 12 bases unmatched. The CDR3 is made up of 17 amino acids. The germline CDR1 and CDR2 sequences are LGHNA and YSLEER. The CDR3 nucleotides are TGCGCCAGCAGCCGAGCGAGGGCCAGCGGGGGTAAAAACATTCAGTACTTC. Protein: CASSRARASGGKNIQYF.

The chain is built from TRBV5-1 and TRBJ2-5, with a possible D match to TRBD1 (6 bases). This CDR3 has 16 residues. V gave up 0 bases and J gave up 1 base, with 13 bases separating them. Germline values: CDR1 SGHRS, CDR2 YFSETQ. This chain's CDR3 is CASSLGTTGRQETQYF. CDR3 in DNA: TGCGCCAGCAGCTTGGGTACCACAGGGCGCCAAGAGACCCAGTACTTC.

The table lists this clone with a few counts. The chain has TRBV27 and TRBJ1-4, with a possible D match to TRBD1 (6 bases). CDR3 length: 13 residues. Germline V gives CDR1 MNHEY, CDR2 SMNVEV (reference sequence). Between the trimmed V and J ends, which lost 6 bases and 5 bases, there was a span of 10 bases. In nucleotides, the CDR3 is TGTGCCAGCAGCCAGGGGTACAATGAAAAACTGTTTTTT. Translating gives CASSQGYNEKLFF. The full variable domain, in which reference TRBV27 and TRBJ1-4 provide the parts outside the CDR3, is EAQVTQNPRYLITVTGKKLTVTCSQNMNHEYMSWYRQDPGLGLRQIYYSMNVEVTDKGDVPEGYKVSRKEKRNFPLILESPSPNQTSLYFCASSQGYNEKLFFGSGTQLSVL.

This chain joins TRBV21-1 and TRBJ1-2; TRBD1, as called in the table, went unchecked against the DNA. TRBV21-1 counts as a pseudogene. The CDR3 runs 16 residues. CDR3 DNA sequence: TGTGCCAGCAGCAAAAGGGGGCACAGGGCTAACTATGGCTACACCTTC. Translation gives CASSKRGHRANYGYTF.

The V call is TRBV5-1, the J call TRBJ1-3; D is unresolved. Germline V gene data show CDR1 as SGHRS and CDR2 as YFSETQ. The CDR3 has 16 amino acids. The germline V and J ends were trimmed by 0 bases and 0 bases, with 10 bases remaining between them. The CDR3 coding sequence is TGCGCCAGCAGCTTGGGGTCCCCGAGCTCTGGAAACACCATATATTTT. This encodes CASSLGSPSSGNTIYF. The full variable domain, completed using reference TRBV5-1 and TRBJ1-3, is KAGVTQTPRYLIKTRGQQVTLSCSPISGHRSVSWYQQTPGQGLQFLFEYFSETQRNKGNFPGRFSGRQFSNSRSEMNVSTLELGDSALYLCASSLGSPSSGNTIYFGEGSWLTVV.

This sequence joins TRBV2 and TRBJ1-6; D unclear. From germline, CDR1 is SNHLY and CDR2 FYNNEI. Trimming took off 6 bases at V and 8 bases at J, with 11 bases between the two ends. This CDR3 contains 13 residues. The CDR3 reads CASRTPRDSPLHF. CDR3 nucleotides: TGTGCCAGCAGGACCCCTAGAGATTCACCCCTCCACTTT.

The chain has TRBV18 and TRBJ1-1; possible D gene TRBD1, 5 bases. Germline V lookup: CDR1 KGHSH, CDR2 LQKENI. V lost 4 bases, J lost 3 bases, and 12 bases lay in between. This CDR3 is 14 amino acids long. For the CDR3, the DNA is TGTGCCAGCTCACTCCAGGGATTTGACACTGAAGCTTTCTTT. Its protein product is CASSLQGFDTEAFF.

This sequence joins TRBV2 and TRBJ2-1; 8 bases line up with TRBD1. Germline-derived CDR1 and CDR2 are SNHLY and FYNNEI. V was pared by 8 bases and J by 7 bases, with 10 bases of the junction left unmatched. CDR3 length: 14 amino acids. The CDR3 region is CASGRGTGNNEQFF. CDR3 bases: TGTGCCAGCGGCCGAGGGACAGGAAATAATGAGCAGTTCTTC.

The V call is TRBV19, the J call TRBJ1-2; D might be TRBD1 (5 bases). In germline, CDR1 is LNHDA, CDR2 SQIVND (reference sequence). The CDR3 is 15 residues long. Trimming removed 5 bases from V and 1 base from J, with 14 bases in between. The CDR3 reads CASSGEIRDNYGYTF. The CDR3 DNA reads as TGTGCCAGTAGTGGCGAGATCAGGGATAACTATGGCTACACCTTC. Looking up the rest from reference TRBV19 and TRBJ1-2 gives the full variable domain: DGGITQSPKYLFRKEGQNVTLSCEQNLNHDAMYWYRQDPGQGLRLIYYSQIVNDFQKGDIAEGYSVSREKKESFPLTVTSAQKNPTAFYLCASSGEIRDNYGYTFGSGTRLTVV.

The rearrangement uses TRBV6-6 and TRBJ2-3; the match to TRBD2 covers 8 bases. The CDR3 length is 15 residues. V was clipped by 6 bases and J by 6 bases; unmatched bases: 11. Germline V gene lookup returns CDR1 MNHNY and CDR2 SVGAGI (reference sequence). CDR3 nucleotide sequence: TGTGCCAGCAGGCTACTAGCGGCCGCATTCGATACGCAGTATTTT. This encodes CASRLLAAAFDTQYF.

The rearrangement links TRBV29-1 to TRBJ1-1; tentatively, D is TRBD1 (6 bases). This CDR3 contains 16 residues. Germline-derived CDR1 and CDR2 are SQVTM and ANQGSEA. The germline V and J ends were trimmed by 8 bases and 0 bases, with 22 bases remaining between them. As DNA, the CDR3 is TGCAGCCTCATACCCCTACCACAGGGAATGAACACTGAAGCTTTCTTT. Translation gives CSLIPLPQGMNTEAFF.

This clone was seen only once. V is TRBV7-6 and J is TRBJ2-7; perhaps TRBD2 as D (5 bases). V lost 5 bases, J lost 1 base, and 9 bases lay in between. The CDR3 extends over 13 amino acids. Germline V gene sequence: CDR1 SGHVS, CDR2 FNYEAQ. CDR3 bases: TGTGCCAGCAGCCCAAGGACTTCCTACGAGCAGTACTTC. This translates into CASSPRTSYEQYF.

The chain has TRBV5-6 and TRBJ1-4; D may be TRBD1 (5 bases). V lost 4 bases and J lost 3, with 13 bases in between. Germline V lookup: CDR1 SGHDT, CDR2 YYEEEE. The CDR3 is 15 residues long. CDR3 sequence: CASSGVDRPNEKLFF. Here the CDR3 DNA reads TGTGCCAGCAGCGGTGTCGACAGACCTAATGAAAAACTGTTTTTT.

The count of this clone is one. The DNA for the CDR3 is TGTGCCAGCAGCTTGGATCCCTCGACAGGGTTGGATGGCTACACCTTC. Translation gives CASSLDPSTGLDGYTF. The chain joins TRBV5-5 to TRBJ1-2; 7 bases are shared with TRBD1. The CDR3 extends over 16 amino acids. The V and J ends lost 0 bases and 6 bases, in that order; junction bases with no gene match: 11. Per the germline V gene, CDR1 is SGHKS and CDR2 is YYEKEE (reference sequence). The full variable domain, completed using reference TRBV5-5 and TRBJ1-2, is DAGVTQSPTHLIKTRGQQVTLRCSPISGHKSVSWYQQVLGQGPQFIFQYYEKEERGRGNFPDRFSARQFPNYSSELNVNALLLGDSALYLCASSLDPSTGLDGYTFGSGTRLTVV.

V is TRBV5-4 and J is TRBJ1-4; a weak D match, TRBD1 (5 bases). Germline CDR1 reads SGHNT; CDR2 reads YYREEE (reference sequence). V was clipped by 2 bases and J by 7 bases, with 12 bases between them. The length of the CDR3 is 14 residues. CDR3 region: CASSFAGGGEKLFF. The CDR3 bases are TGTGCCAGCAGCTTCGCCGGGGGAGGTGAAAAACTGTTTTTT.

The chain has TRBV19 and TRBJ2-7; TRBD2 aligns across 9 bases. V was clipped by 1 base and J by 2 bases; unmatched bases: 3. Germline V gene data show CDR1 as LNHDA and CDR2 as SQIVND (reference sequence). The CDR3 extends over 15 amino acids. CDR3 loop: CASSIAGGRAYEQYF. Written as DNA, the CDR3 is TGTGCCAGTAGTATAGCTGGCGGGAGGGCCTACGAGCAGTACTTC.

The chain carries TRBV9 and TRBJ2-1; 7 bases match TRBD1. Unmatched junction bases numbered 1, after V lost 0 bases and J lost 7 bases. This CDR3 is 13 amino acids long. In germline, CDR1 is SGDLS, CDR2 YYNGEE. The CDR3 nucleotides read TGTGCCAGCAGCGTAGAGACAGGGAATGAGCAGTTCTTC. Translation: CASSVETGNEQFF.

The chain employs TRBV9 and TRBJ2-2; the D gene is possibly TRBD2 (6 bases). V dropped 4 bases and J dropped 4 bases, with 14 bases sitting between them. The germline gives CDR1 SGDLS, CDR2 YYNGEE. The CDR3 runs 15 residues. The CDR3 region has the DNA TGTGCCAGCAGCCCCGGGACTGCCTCCACCGGGGAGCTGTTTTTT. Amino acid sequence: CASSPGTASTGELFF.

The chain uses TRBV6-5 and TRBJ2-3, with a weak D call TRBD2 (6 bases). The CDR3 length is 16 residues. Trimming took off 4 bases at V and 2 bases at J, with 16 bases between the two ends. Germline-derived CDR1 and CDR2 are MNHEY and SVGAGI. The CDR3 region has the DNA TGTGCCAGCAGTTGGAAAGCGGGCCGACCCACAGATACGCAGTATTTT. Amino acids: CASSWKAGRPTDTQYF.

This clone came up a few times. This chain uses TRBV11-1 with TRBJ2-5, with D perhaps TRBD2 (5 bases). V was shortened by 5 bases and J by 4 bases, with 23 bases between the two germline ends. This CDR3 spans 17 amino acids. The germline CDR1 and CDR2 sequences are SGHAT and FQDESV (reference sequence). The CDR3 spells CASSRGDLAGEGETQYF. CDR3 coding DNA: TGTGCCAGCAGCCGCGGTGACCTGGCAGGAGAGGGAGAGACCCAGTACTTC.

This chain joins TRBV14 and TRBJ1-1, with 7 bases aligning to TRBD1. There are 13 residues in the CDR3. Germline loops: CDR1 SGHDN, CDR2 FVKESK. J lost 4 bases, V lost 4 bases, and 3 bases had no gene match. CDR3 bases: TGTGCCAGCAGCCGACAGGGAGGCACTGAAGCTTTCTTT. This encodes CASSRQGGTEAFF.

The rearrangement uses TRBV7-2 and TRBJ1-3; the D gene is possibly TRBD1 (6 bases). Germline V gives CDR1 SGHTA, CDR2 FQGNSA. This CDR3 has 14 residues. V lost 5 bases, J lost 4 bases, and 12 bases lay in between. CDR3 amino acids: CASSPQGDGNTIYF. Written as DNA, the CDR3 is TGTGCCAGCAGCCCACAGGGTGACGGAAACACCATATATTTT.

V usage is TRBV11-3 and J usage is TRBJ2-1, with D perhaps TRBD2 (6 bases). CDR1 is SGHNT, CDR2 YENEEA, per germline. CDR3 size: 13 residues. V lost 1 base and J 12 bases, leaving 13 bases between the germline ends. CDR3 sequence reads: CASSLGSDGGQFF. The CDR3 coding sequence is TGTGCCAGCAGCTTAGGGTCCGACGGGGGGCAGTTCTTC. The full variable domain, its missing parts supplied by reference TRBV11-3 and TRBJ2-1, is EAGVVQSPRYKIIEKKQPVAFWCNPISGHNTLYWYLQNLGQGPELLIRYENEEAVDDSQLPKDRFSAERLKGVDSTLKIQPAELGDSAVYLCASSLGSDGGQFFGPGTRLTVL.

The gene calls are TRBV5-1 and TRBJ2-7, with 10 bases lining up with TRBD1. Germline loops: CDR1 SGHRS, CDR2 YFSETQ. The CDR3 consists of 14 residues. V shed 4 bases and J 5 bases; nucleotides not matched to a gene: 6. The CDR3 is CASSPDRGLDEQYF. The CDR3, as DNA: TGCGCCAGCAGCCCTGACAGGGGGCTCGACGAGCAGTACTTC.

This chain uses TRBV5-5 with TRBJ1-3; 8 positions agree with TRBD1. Germline V CDR1 and CDR2: SGHKS, YYEKEE (reference sequence). The ends lost 0 bases at V and 2 bases at J; junction bases unmatched: 7. The CDR3 totals 17 residues. CDR3 nucleotide sequence: TGTGCCAGCAGCTTGGATGGGTCAGGGGGCACTGGAAACACCATATATTTT. This translates into CASSLDGSGGTGNTIYF.

The DNA of the CDR3 is TGCAGCATCAAAGGGACAAAGGAAAAACTGTTTTTT. Encoded protein: CSIKGTKEKLFF. The chain carries TRBV29-1 and TRBJ1-4; D possibly corresponds to TRBD1 (6 bases). CDR1 and CDR2 (germline): SQVTM, ANQGSEA. CDR3 length equals 12 residues. V was clipped by 8 bases and J by 8 bases, with 15 bases between them. The whole variable domain, remainder taken from reference TRBV29-1 and TRBJ1-4, is SAVISQKPSRDICQRGTSLTIQCQVDSQVTMMFWYRQQPGQSLTLIATANQGSEATYESGFVIDKFPISRPNLTFSTLTVSNMSPEDSSIYLCSIKGTKEKLFFGSGTQLSVL.